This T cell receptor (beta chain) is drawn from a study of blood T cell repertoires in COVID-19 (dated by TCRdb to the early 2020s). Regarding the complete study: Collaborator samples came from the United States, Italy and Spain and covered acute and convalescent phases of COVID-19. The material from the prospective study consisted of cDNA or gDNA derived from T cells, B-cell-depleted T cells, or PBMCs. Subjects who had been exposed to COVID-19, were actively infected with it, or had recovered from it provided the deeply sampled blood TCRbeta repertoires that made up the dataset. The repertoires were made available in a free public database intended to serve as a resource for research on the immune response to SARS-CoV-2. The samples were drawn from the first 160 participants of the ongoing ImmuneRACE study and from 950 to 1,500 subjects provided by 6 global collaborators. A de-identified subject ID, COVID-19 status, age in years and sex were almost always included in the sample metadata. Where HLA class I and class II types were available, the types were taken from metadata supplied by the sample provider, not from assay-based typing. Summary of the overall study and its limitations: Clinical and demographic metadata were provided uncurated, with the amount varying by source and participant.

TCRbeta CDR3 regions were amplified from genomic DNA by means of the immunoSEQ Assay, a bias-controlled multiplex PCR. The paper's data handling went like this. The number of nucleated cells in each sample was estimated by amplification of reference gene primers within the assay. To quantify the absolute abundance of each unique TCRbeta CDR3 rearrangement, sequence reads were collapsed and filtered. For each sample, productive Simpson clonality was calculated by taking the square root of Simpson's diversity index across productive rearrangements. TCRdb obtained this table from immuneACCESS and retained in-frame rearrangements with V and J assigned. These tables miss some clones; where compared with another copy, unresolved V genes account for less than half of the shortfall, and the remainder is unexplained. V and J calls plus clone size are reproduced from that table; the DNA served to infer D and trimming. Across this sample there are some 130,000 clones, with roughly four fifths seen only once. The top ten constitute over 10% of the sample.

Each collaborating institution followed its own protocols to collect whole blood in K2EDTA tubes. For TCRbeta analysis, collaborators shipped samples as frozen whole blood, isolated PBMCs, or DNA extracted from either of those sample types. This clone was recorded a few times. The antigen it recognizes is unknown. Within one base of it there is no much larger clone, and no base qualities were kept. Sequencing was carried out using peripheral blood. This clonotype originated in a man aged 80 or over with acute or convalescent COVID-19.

In nucleotides, the sequence is TGTGCCAGCAGTGAGGCGCGAGAGGAAAAACTGTTTTTT. Its protein reads: CASSEAREEKLFF. The rearrangement joined TRBV27 to TRBJ1-4; the D gene cannot be resolved reliably. For CDR1 and CDR2, the germline V gene (reference sequence) lists MNHEY and SMNVEV. The CDR3 has 13 amino acids, counting the end cysteine and phenylalanine. Of the read, only the CDR3 DNA is kept; its 39 bases are in frame from base 1. V is pared back by 5 bases and J by 8 bases, with 12 bases lying between the germline termini.